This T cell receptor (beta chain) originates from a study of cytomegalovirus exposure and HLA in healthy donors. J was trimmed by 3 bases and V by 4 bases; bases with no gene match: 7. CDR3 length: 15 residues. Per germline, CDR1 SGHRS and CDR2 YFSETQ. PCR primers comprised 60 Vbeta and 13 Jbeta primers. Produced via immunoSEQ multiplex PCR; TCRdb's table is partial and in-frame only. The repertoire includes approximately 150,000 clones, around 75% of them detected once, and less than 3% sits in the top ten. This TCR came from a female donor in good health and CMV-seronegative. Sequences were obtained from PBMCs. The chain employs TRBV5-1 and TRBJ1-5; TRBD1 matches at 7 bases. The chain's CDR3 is CASSPGQPHNQPQHF. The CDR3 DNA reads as TGCGCCAGCAGCCCGGGACAGCCACACAATCAGCCCCAGCATTTT.